These 31 T cell receptor beta chains were all obtained from the same sample, sequenced in a study of PD-1 blockade in mismatch repair-deficient tumors. Repertoires were generated with immunoSEQ multiplex PCR, while TCRdb's copy carries only in-frame clones and drops some. The sample has about 110,000 clones; 60% to 85% are singletons. This sample comprised peripheral blood, obtained about 60 weeks after starting pembrolizumab. These receptors all come from an adult with mismatch repair-deficient cancer.

This clone was observed once. The chain joins TRBV7-9 to TRBJ2-1; 11 bases align to TRBD2. The V and J ends lost 7 bases and 4 bases, in that order; junction bases with no gene match: 6. The CDR3 totals 15 residues. Per the germline V gene, CDR1 is SEHNR and CDR2 is FQNEAQ (reference sequence). The CDR3 coding sequence is TGTGCCAGCACCACCGGGACTAGCGGTTACAATGAGCAGTTCTTC. This codes for CASTTGTSGYNEQFF.

The chain has TRBV6-5 and TRBJ1-1; no definite D call. The V end was cut by 5 bases, the J end by 0 bases, with 7 bases between. Germline assignment: CDR1 MNHEY and CDR2 SVGAGI. This CDR3 comprises 13 residues. The CDR3 region is CASSGQLNTEAFF. In DNA, the CDR3 is TGTGCCAGCAGTGGCCAGTTGAACACTGAAGCTTTCTTT.

A few counts support this clone. The chain carries TRBV19 and TRBJ2-7; possibly TRBD2 for D (5 bases). V lost 7 bases to trimming and J lost 3 bases, with 19 bases between them. Germline V gene lookup returns CDR1 LNHDA and CDR2 SQIVND (reference sequence). The CDR3 runs to 15 residues. The CDR3 here is CASTRRGDANYEQYF. The CDR3 DNA follows: TGTGCCAGTACCCGACGGGGAGATGCGAACTACGAGCAGTACTTC.

The chain recombines TRBV19 with TRBJ2-7, with 9 bases identical to TRBD1. Trimming cost V 7 bases and J 1 base; bases outside gene matches: 11. Germline lookup yields CDR1 LNHDA and CDR2 SQIVND (reference sequence). CDR3 length: 16 residues. CDR3 coding DNA: TGTGCCAGTAACGGGACACAGGGGGCCGGTTCCTACGAGCAGTACTTC. It codes for CASNGTQGAGSYEQYF.

The genes are TRBV9 and TRBJ1-2, with 9 bases aligning to TRBD1. Germline CDR1 reads SGDLS; CDR2 reads YYNGEE. Trimming cost V 3 bases and J 7 bases; bases outside gene matches: 7. This CDR3 is 14 amino acids long. CDR3 nucleotide sequence: TGTGCCAGCAGCGAATGGGACAGGGTGTCTGGCTACACCTTC. This sequence encodes CASSEWDRVSGYTF.

The chain recombines TRBV30 with TRBJ2-1; TRBD1 aligns across 7 bases. V dropped 4 bases and J dropped 7; count of bases not matched to a gene: 4. CDR3 length equals 12 residues. Germline V gene sequence: CDR1 GTSNPN, CDR2 SVGIG (reference sequence). The CDR3 protein is CAWNRGQNEQFF. In DNA, the CDR3 is TGTGCCTGGAATAGGGGGCAGAATGAGCAGTTCTTC.

This clone was counted between two and nine times. This chain connects TRBV7-6 to TRBJ2-7; D might be TRBD1 (6 bases). The CDR3 runs to 14 residues. V lost 1 base to trimming and J lost 5 bases, with 12 bases between them. From germline, CDR1 is SGHVS and CDR2 FNYEAQ. This CDR3 reads CASSLGQVGNEQYF. CDR3 nucleotides: TGTGCCAGCAGCTTAGGACAGGTAGGAAACGAGCAGTACTTC.

The chain is built from TRBV5-6 and TRBJ2-1, with 9 positions matching TRBD2. There are 15 residues in the CDR3. V was pared by 2 bases and J by 10 bases, with 10 bases of the junction left unmatched. Per germline, CDR1 SGHDT and CDR2 YYEEEE. For the CDR3, the DNA is TGTGCCAGCAGCTTCGGAGCGGGAGGCCCTACCGAGCAGTTCTTC. Its translation is CASSFGAGGPTEQFF.

This sequence joins TRBV19 and TRBJ1-5; D is undetermined. Germline CDR1 LNHDA, CDR2 SQIVND (reference sequence). The CDR3 length is 13 residues. V lost 5 bases and J lost 4, with 9 bases in between. DNA of the CDR3: TGTGCCAGTAGTTTAGGGTTTAATCAGCCCCAGCATTTT. Translated: CASSLGFNQPQHF.

Concerning this clone itself: Relative to the germline gene, one junction end is altered; a read error may explain this. This chain connects TRBV5-1 to TRBJ2-1; perhaps TRBD2 as D (7 bases). Germline assignment: CDR1 SGHRS and CDR2 YFSETQ. The CDR3 has 12 residues. Here the CDR3 reads CASSRGVEQGLF. In nucleotides, the CDR3 is TGCGCCAGCAGCCGGGGGGTGGAACAGGGTCTCTTC.

The chain recombines TRBV19 with TRBJ2-3, with D possibly called TRBD1 or TRBD2 (6 bases each). Germline lookup yields CDR1 LNHDA and CDR2 SQIVND (reference sequence). There are 14 residues in the CDR3. The germline V and J ends were trimmed by 2 bases and 8 bases, with 14 bases remaining between them. The CDR3, as DNA: TGTGCCAGTAGTATAAAGGGGGGCTGGAGTACGCAGTATTTT. Its protein is CASSIKGGWSTQYF.

A remark on this clone: Additional DNA sequences in this sample encode the identical CDR3. The chain uses TRBV13 and TRBJ2-3; no reliable D call. Germline CDR1 PRHDT, CDR2 FYEKMQ (reference sequence). The CDR3 extends over 13 amino acids. Trimming cost V 4 bases and J 6 bases, with 11 bases left between them. The DNA for the CDR3 is TGTGCCAGCAGCTCCCCAGGACGGGATACGCAGTATTTT. It encodes CASSSPGRDTQYF.

This chain uses TRBV7-8 with TRBJ2-2; 7 bases fit TRBD1. Germline V CDR1 and CDR2: SGHVS, FQNEAQ. J gave up 7 bases and V 5 bases, and 4 bases lay outside the gene matches. The CDR3 runs to 13 residues. The CDR3 sequence is CASSVQGVGELFF. CDR3 nucleotides: TGTGCCAGCAGCGTTCAGGGGGTCGGGGAGCTGTTTTTT.

As DNA, the CDR3 is TGTGCCAGCAGTCTGACAAATGCTAACTATGGCTACACCTTC. This gives the protein CASSLTNANYGYTF. The rearrangement uses TRBV6-1 and TRBJ1-2; D gene uncertain. Germline V lookup: CDR1 MNHNS, CDR2 SASEGT. The CDR3 sequence is 14 residues long. V lost 5 bases, J lost 0 bases, and 10 bases lay in between.

This clone is medium-sized by share. The genes are TRBV4-3 and TRBJ2-7, with 10 bases identical to TRBD1. Germline lookup yields CDR1 LGHNA and CDR2 YSLEER. V shed 5 bases and J 4 bases; nucleotides not matched to a gene: 8. This CDR3 has 15 residues. The CDR3 region has the DNA TGCGCCAGCAGCTATTCCGGGACAGGGGAATACGAGCAGTACTTC. This sequence encodes CASSYSGTGEYEQYF.

This sequence joins TRBV6-1 and TRBJ1-5, with TRBD1 as a possible D gene (6 bases). CDR1 and CDR2 from the germline V gene are MNHNS and SASEGT. This CDR3 is 17 amino acids long. Trimming took 2 bases from V and 0 from J, leaving 14 bases between them. The DNA of the CDR3 is TGTGCCAGCAGTGAATTTGTATGGACAGCTAGCAATCAGCCCCAGCATTTT. The encoded protein is CASSEFVWTASNQPQHF.

This clone showed up just once. The chain carries TRBV6-5 and TRBJ2-3; tentatively, D is TRBD2 (5 bases). Germline CDR1 reads MNHEY; CDR2 reads SVGAGI. CDR3 length equals 13 residues. Trimming removed 7 bases from V and 1 base from J, with 9 bases in between. CDR3 nucleotide sequence: TGTGCCAGCATGGGAGTGGGCACAGATACGCAGTATTTT. It encodes CASMGVGTDTQYF.

The chain joins TRBV29-1 to TRBJ2-7, with D tentatively TRBD2 (6 bases). The germline gives CDR1 SQVTM, CDR2 ANQGSEA. V was trimmed by 6 bases and J by 7 bases, leaving 19 bases between them. The CDR3 has 13 amino acids. CDR3: CSVTLTGAREQYF. The CDR3 bases are TGCAGCGTGACCCTAACGGGAGCACGGGAGCAGTACTTC.

This clone was recorded once. The chain employs TRBV6-1 and TRBJ2-5, with D perhaps being TRBD1 or TRBD2 (5 bases each). The CDR3 is 15 residues long. The ends were cut back, 7 bases at V and 3 bases at J, with 18 bases in the middle. Germline assignment: CDR1 MNHNS and CDR2 SASEGT. The CDR3 coding sequence is TGTGCCAGCACCCCGGGGCAAAACCGTAAAGAGACCCAGTACTTC. Translating gives CASTPGQNRKETQYF.

This clone was detected a few times. The chain combines TRBV7-8 with TRBJ1-5, with 7 bases that match TRBD1. Germline V gene lookup returns CDR1 SGHVS and CDR2 FQNEAQ. With 4 bases clipped from V and 3 bases from J, the junction kept 12 bases outside the gene matches. The CDR3 runs to 17 residues. The DNA for the CDR3 is TGTGCCAGCAGCTCCCGGGGGAGGGGGCTTAACAATCAGCCCCAGCATTTT. It encodes CASSSRGRGLNNQPQHF.

This clone was found a few times. This chain joins TRBV15 and TRBJ1-1; D is unclear. From germline, CDR1 is LNHNV and CDR2 YYDKDF (reference sequence). The germline V and J ends were trimmed by 0 bases and 0 bases, with 8 bases remaining between them. The CDR3 loop spans 15 amino acids. The CDR3 DNA sequence: TGTGCCACCAGCAGAGACGCAGGTCTGAACACTGAAGCTTTCTTT. The encoded protein is CATSRDAGLNTEAFF.

Only one count was recorded for this clone. The chain uses TRBV9 and TRBJ2-1, with TRBD1 matching 9 bases. The trim removed 4 bases at V and 6 bases at J, leaving 14 bases unmatched. Per germline, CDR1 SGDLS and CDR2 YYNGEE. The CDR3 extends over 17 amino acids. The CDR3 bases are TGTGCCAGCAGCTTACATCAAGGACAGGGGAGTGGCAATGAGCAGTTCTTC. Its translation is CASSLHQGQGSGNEQFF. Complete variable domain (other parts from reference TRBV9 and TRBJ2-1): DSGVTQTPKHLITATGQRVTLRCSPRSGDLSVYWYQQSLDQGLQFLIQYYNGEERAKGNILERFSAQQFPDLHSELNLSSLELGDSALYFCASSLHQGQGSGNEQFFGPGTRLTVL.

The CDR3 here is CASSKVHTGTGVTEAFF. The CDR3 region has the DNA TGTGCCAGCAGCAAAGTTCATACCGGGACAGGGGTGACTGAAGCTTTCTTT. The rearrangement joins TRBV21-1 to TRBJ1-1; no check of the table's D call, TRBD1, against the DNA was made. TRBV21-1 is shown as a pseudogene. The CDR3 runs to 17 residues.

This chain connects TRBV6-5 to TRBJ2-3, with 9 bases identical to TRBD1. CDR1 and CDR2 from the germline V gene are MNHEY and SVGAGI. V shed 7 bases, J shed 5 bases, and the junction held 4 bases outside the gene matches. The CDR3 is made up of 13 amino acids. The CDR3 loop is CASTQTGGDTQYF. In DNA, the CDR3 is TGTGCCAGCACTCAGACAGGGGGAGATACGCAGTATTTT.

The table lists this clone with a few counts. The chain links TRBV4-1 to TRBJ2-1; 7 nucleotides line up with TRBD1. Germline V lookup: CDR1 MGHRA, CDR2 YSYEKL. Losses at the gene ends were 0 bases for V and 4 bases for J; bases not matched to a gene: 6. CDR3 length: 16 residues. The CDR3 region is CASSQDSGQRYNEQFF. The CDR3 DNA sequence: TGCGCCAGCAGCCAAGACTCGGGACAGAGGTACAATGAGCAGTTCTTC.

The chain couples TRBV6-6 to TRBJ2-7; TRBD2 is a possible D gene (6 bases). Germline V gives CDR1 MNHNY, CDR2 SVGAGI (reference sequence). With 3 bases removed from V and 3 bases from J, the gap between germline ends came to 12 bases. The CDR3 runs to 14 residues. CDR3 region: CASSYGGRNYEQYF. Written as DNA, the CDR3 is TGTGCCAGCAGTTATGGAGGGAGGAACTACGAGCAGTACTTC.

This clone was recorded a few times. This chain joins TRBV7-2 and TRBJ2-3, with D possibly matching TRBD1 (6 bases). V dropped 5 bases and J dropped 0 bases, with 15 bases sitting between them. This CDR3 is built from 16 residues. Germline CDR1 SGHTA, CDR2 FQGNSA. The CDR3 region is CASSNQGRPSTDTQYF. The DNA for the CDR3 is TGTGCCAGCAGCAATCAGGGGCGACCTAGCACAGATACGCAGTATTTT.

V and J are TRBV4-1 and TRBJ1-1; 9 bases fit TRBD1. The CDR3 is made up of 15 amino acids. V dropped 2 bases and J dropped 3; count of bases not matched to a gene: 4. Germline V gene sequence: CDR1 MGHRA, CDR2 YSYEKL. The CDR3 nucleotides read TGCGCCAGCAGCCAACCTCGACAGGGGGACACTGAAGCTTTCTTT. Protein product: CASSQPRQGDTEAFF.

This CDR3 reads CASSLGRHLQETQYF. The CDR3 coding sequence is TGTGCCAGCAGCCTGGGACGGCACCTTCAAGAGACCCAGTACTTC. The chain links TRBV11-3 to TRBJ2-5, with D tentatively TRBD1 or TRBD2 (5 bases each). CDR3 size: 15 residues. CDR1 is SGHNT and CDR2 is YENEEA in the germline V gene. V gave up 5 bases and J gave up 2 bases, with 15 bases separating them.

This chain uses TRBV28 with TRBJ1-1; D gene ambiguous. There are 11 residues in the CDR3. Looked up from germline, CDR1 is MDHEN and CDR2 is SYDVKM. Trimming pared 2 bases from V and 7 bases from J, leaving 5 bases between. Here the CDR3 reads CASSLHSEAFF. DNA of the CDR3: TGTGCCAGCAGTTTACACAGTGAAGCTTTCTTT.

The CDR3 DNA follows: TGTGCCAGCAGTTCTTATTCGAACACCGGGGAGCTGTTTTTT. Translating it yields CASSSYSNTGELFF. The genes are TRBV27 and TRBJ2-2; D not certain. The CDR3 length is 14 residues. Germline V lookup: CDR1 MNHEY, CDR2 SMNVEV (reference sequence). With 4 bases removed from V and 0 bases from J, the gap between germline ends came to 6 bases.